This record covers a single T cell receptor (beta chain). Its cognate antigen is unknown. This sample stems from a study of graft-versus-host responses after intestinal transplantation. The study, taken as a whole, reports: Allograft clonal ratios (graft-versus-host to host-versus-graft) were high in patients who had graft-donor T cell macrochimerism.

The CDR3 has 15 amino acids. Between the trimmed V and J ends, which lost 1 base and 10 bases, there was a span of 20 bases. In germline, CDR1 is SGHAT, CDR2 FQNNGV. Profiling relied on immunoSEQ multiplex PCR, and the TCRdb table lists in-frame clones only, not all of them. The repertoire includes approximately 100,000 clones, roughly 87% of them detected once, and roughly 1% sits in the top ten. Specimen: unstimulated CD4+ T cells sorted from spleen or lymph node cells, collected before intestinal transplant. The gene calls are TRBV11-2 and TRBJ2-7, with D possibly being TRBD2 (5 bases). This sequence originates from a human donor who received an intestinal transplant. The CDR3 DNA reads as TGTGCCAGCAGCTTAGGCCCCATGGGAGAGTCGCCACAGTACTTC. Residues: CASSLGPMGESPQYF.